Listed here are 8 T cell receptor beta chains from one sample, sequenced in a study of cytomegalovirus exposure and HLA in healthy donors. PCR was performed using 60 Vbeta and 13 Jbeta primers. The assay was immunoSEQ multiplex PCR, and TCRdb's table has in-frame clones only and misses some. This sample carries roughly 120,000 clones, less than 85% of them seen once, and the ten largest clones take around an eighth. Sequencing was done on a sample of PBMCs. These receptor sequences come from a man aged 30 to 39 in good health and CMV-seropositive.

The gene calls are TRBV28 and TRBJ1-3; perhaps TRBD1 as D (5 bases). The CDR3 consists of 16 residues. V was cut by 1 base and J by 1 base, with 11 bases left in between. CDR1 and CDR2 (germline): MDHEN, SYDVKM. CDR3 region: CASSLFGGSSGNTIYF. The CDR3 nucleotides read TGTGCCAGCAGTTTATTCGGGGGAAGTTCTGGAAACACCATATATTTT.

This clone was found once. V is TRBV6-5 and J is TRBJ2-5, with 8 bases lining up with TRBD2. The ends lost 2 bases at V and 7 bases at J; junction bases unmatched: 6. The CDR3 is 14 residues long. Germline-derived CDR1 and CDR2 are MNHEY and SVGAGI. The CDR3 nucleotides are TGTGCCAGCAGTTACGGCCTAGCGGGCGGGACCCAGTACTTC. This gives the protein CASSYGLAGGTQYF.

The rearrangement uses TRBV5-1 and TRBJ2-7; the D is unclear. Germline CDR1 SGHRS, CDR2 YFSETQ. The CDR3 spans 12 residues. V dropped 0 bases and J dropped 6 bases, with 7 bases sitting between them. DNA for the CDR3: TGCGCCAGCAGCTTGGCACCAGGCGAGCAGTACTTC. This codes for CASSLAPGEQYF.

This clone was seen a few times. For the CDR3, the DNA is TGTGCCAGCACCGACAGGGCTAACTATGGCTACACCTTC. Its protein product is CASTDRANYGYTF. The chain uses TRBV5-4 and TRBJ1-2; 7 nucleotides match TRBD1. V lost 6 bases and J lost 0; bases outside the gene matches: 2. Germline assignment: CDR1 SGHNT and CDR2 YYREEE (reference sequence). This CDR3 contains 13 residues.

This clone turned up a few times. The chain is built from TRBV5-8 and TRBJ2-2; TRBD2 might be the D (6 bases). Germline CDR1 is SGHTS and CDR2 is YDEGEE. The CDR3 contains 14 residues. V was clipped by 4 bases and J by 4 bases, with 11 bases between them. The CDR3 region has the DNA TGTGCCAGCAGCGCGGGACTGATCACCGGGGAGCTGTTTTTT. Residues: CASSAGLITGELFF.

The chain is built from TRBV4-1 and TRBJ1-1; D gene uncertain. The CDR3 covers 11 residues. CDR1 and CDR2 from the germline V gene are MGHRA and YSYEKL. With 9 bases removed from V and 5 bases from J, the gap between germline ends came to 10 bases. The CDR3 is CASRGGTEAFF. DNA of the CDR3: TGCGCCAGTCGAGGCGGGACTGAAGCTTTCTTT.

In this sample, this clone turned up a few times. The J gene is TRBJ2-7, the V gene TRBV28, with a tentative D call TRBD1 (5 bases). The CDR3 contains 13 residues. The germline V gene encodes CDR1 MDHEN and CDR2 SYDVKM. V shed 3 bases and J shed 3 bases, with 9 bases lying between them. CDR3 sequence reads: CASSFSGIYEQYF. CDR3 bases: TGTGCCAGCAGTTTCTCAGGGATCTACGAGCAGTACTTC. The full variable domain, with the rest looked up from reference TRBV28 and TRBJ2-7, is DVKVTQSSRYLVKRTGEKVFLECVQDMDHENMFWYRQDPGLGLRLIYFSYDVKMKEKGDIPEGYSVSREKKERFSLILESASTNQTSMYLCASSFSGIYEQYFGPGTRLTVT.

This chain connects TRBV30 to TRBJ2-2; 10 bases agree with TRBD1. This CDR3 is 15 amino acids long. Germline V lookup: CDR1 GTSNPN, CDR2 SVGIG (reference sequence). Trimming took 3 bases from V and 6 from J; bases not matched to a gene: 7. CDR3 protein: CAWRVWTGGAGELFF. The CDR3 coding sequence is TGTGCCTGGAGAGTCTGGACAGGGGGGGCCGGGGAGCTGTTTTTT.